This T cell receptor beta chain is drawn from a study of T cell responses to AZD1222 COVID-19 vaccine. The method was immunoSEQ multiplex PCR; TCRdb's version includes in-frame clones alone and lacks a portion of them. The table records roughly 150,000 clones, about 88% of them present only once. CDR1 is SGHKS and CDR2 is YYEKEE in the germline V gene (reference sequence). Between the trimmed V and J ends, which lost 0 bases and 6 bases, there was a span of 13 bases. The CDR3 is 14 residues long. The chain uses TRBV5-5 and TRBJ2-7; the D call may be TRBD1 or TRBD2 (6 bases each). The sample was peripheral blood, taken on day 0 of AZD1222 vaccination. The origin of this receptor is an adult in good health. The CDR3 DNA follows: TGTGCCAGCAGCTTGGTGGGGGGCTACGGCGAGCAGTACTTC. This translates into CASSLVGGYGEQYF.